A selection of T cell receptor beta chains follows, all from one sample in a study of vaccination effects on CD4 cells after COVID-19. No antigen is known for these receptors. TCRdb's copy holds only in-frame clones and misses some; the assay was immunoSEQ multiplex PCR. The sample consists of tens of thousands of clones, about 80% of them appearing once. The sample here was CD4+ T cells from PBMCs cultured with HCoV-229E spike peptides, taken after COVID-19 vaccination. All receptors derive from a human donor who received a COVID-19 vaccine. Both conserved end residues are part of each CDR3. Each record gives: V gene, D gene, clone size, J gene, CDR3 protein, CDR3 DNA. The D gene is left open where the match is weak. The size field is filled for only some rows; it gives once, few, many or a size class.

V gene: TRBV30
D gene: .
clone size: .
J gene: TRBJ2-3
CDR3 protein: CAWQKFTNTQYF
CDR3 DNA: TGTGCCTGGCAAAAATTCACTAATACGCAGTATTTT

V gene: TRBV4-1
D gene: .
clone size: .
J gene: TRBJ1-2
CDR3 protein: CACRSPGRGYTF
CDR3 DNA: TGCGCCTGTCGCTCCCCAGGTCGTGGCTACACCTTC

V gene: TRBV14
D gene: TRBD2
clone size: .
J gene: TRBJ2-2
CDR3 protein: CASSQGLAGGYTGELFF
CDR3 DNA: TGTGCCAGCAGCCAAGGACTAGCGGGGGGATACACCGGGGAGCTGTTTTTT

V gene: TRBV3-1/TRBV3-2
D gene: .
clone size: .
J gene: TRBJ2-3
CDR3 protein: CASSFPGGGPTDTQYF
CDR3 DNA: TGTGCCAGCAGTTTTCCTGGGGGGGGGCCCACAGATACGCAGTATTTT

V gene: TRBV7-9
D gene: .
clone size: .
J gene: TRBJ1-4
CDR3 protein: CASSLGARVTATNEKLFF
CDR3 DNA: TGTGCCAGCAGCTTAGGGGCAAGGGTCACAGCAACTAATGAAAAACTGTTTTTT

V gene: TRBV14
D gene: TRBD1
clone size: .
J gene: TRBJ1-1
CDR3 protein: CASSMDRVNTEAFF
CDR3 DNA: TGTGCCAGCAGCATGGACAGGGTGAACACTGAAGCTTTCTTT

V gene: TRBV19
D gene: TRBD2
clone size: .
J gene: TRBJ2-2
CDR3 protein: CASTTSGGVAGELFF
CDR3 DNA: TGTGCCAGTACCACCAGCGGGGGGGTCGCCGGGGAGCTGTTTTTT

V gene: TRBV21-1
D gene: .
clone size: .
J gene: TRBJ2-2
CDR3 protein: CASSKKDASGVWTGELFF
CDR3 DNA: TGTGCCAGCAGCAAAAAAGATGCTAGCGGGGTATGGACCGGGGAGCTGTTTTTT

V gene: TRBV6-6
D gene: TRBD1
clone size: .
J gene: TRBJ1-6
CDR3 protein: CASRQGQGGSPLHF
CDR3 DNA: TGTGCCAGCAGACAGGGACAGGGAGGGTCACCCCTCCACTTT

V gene: TRBV12-3/TRBV12-4
D gene: .
clone size: .
J gene: TRBJ2-3
CDR3 protein: CASSLTDTQYF
CDR3 DNA: TGTGCCAGCAGTTTAACGGATACGCAGTATTTT

V gene: TRBV4-1
D gene: .
clone size: .
J gene: TRBJ1-5
CDR3 protein: CASSQDWGFTLYQPQHF
CDR3 DNA: TGCGCCAGCAGCCAAGATTGGGGTTTTACTTTATATCAGCCCCAGCATTTT

V gene: TRBV7-8
D gene: .
clone size: .
J gene: TRBJ1-5
CDR3 protein: CASSLWSGAGGNQPQHF
CDR3 DNA: TGTGCCAGCAGCTTATGGTCAGGGGCTGGCGGCAATCAGCCCCAGCATTTT

V gene: TRBV28
D gene: .
clone size: .
J gene: TRBJ2-1
CDR3 protein: CASRQHYNEQFF
CDR3 DNA: TGTGCCAGCAGGCAGCACTACAATGAGCAGTTCTTC

V gene: TRBV18
D gene: .
clone size: few
J gene: TRBJ2-4
CDR3 protein: CASSPQGANIQYF
CDR3 DNA: TGTGCCAGCTCACCACAGGGAGCCAACATTCAGTACTTC

V gene: TRBV5-4
D gene: .
clone size: once
J gene: TRBJ2-2
CDR3 protein: CASSFRRDNTGELFF
CDR3 DNA: TGTGCCAGCAGCTTTCGACGGGATAACACCGGGGAGCTGTTTTTT

V gene: TRBV7-2
D gene: .
clone size: .
J gene: TRBJ1-2
CDR3 protein: CASSRGYGYTF
CDR3 DNA: TGTGCCAGCAGCCGAGGGTATGGCTACACCTTC

V gene: TRBV6-5
D gene: TRBD2
clone size: .
J gene: TRBJ2-5
CDR3 protein: CASSHLAGGVETQYF
CDR3 DNA: TGTGCCAGCAGCCACTTAGCGGGGGGTGTAGAGACCCAGTACTTC

V gene: TRBV29-1
D gene: .
clone size: .
J gene: TRBJ1-4
CDR3 protein: CSVWGETTNEKLFF
CDR3 DNA: TGCAGCGTGTGGGGGGAGACCACTAATGAAAAACTGTTTTTT

V gene: TRBV7-2
D gene: .
clone size: few
J gene: TRBJ1-5
CDR3 protein: CASSSRAITSQPQHF
CDR3 DNA: TGTGCCAGCAGCTCAAGGGCCATTACCAGTCAGCCCCAGCATTTT

V gene: TRBV7-8
D gene: TRBD1
clone size: .
J gene: TRBJ2-6
CDR3 protein: CASSLRDRGISGANVLTF
CDR3 DNA: TGTGCCAGCAGCTTAAGGGACAGGGGAATCTCTGGGGCCAACGTCCTGACTTTC

V gene: TRBV6-4
D gene: .
clone size: .
J gene: TRBJ1-1
CDR3 protein: CASRRTSEGTEAFF
CDR3 DNA: TGTGCCAGCAGGAGAACCTCGGAGGGCACTGAAGCTTTCTTT